The T cell receptor beta chain described here comes from a study of T cell responses to AZD1222 COVID-19 vaccine. Profiling relied on immunoSEQ multiplex PCR, and the TCRdb table lists in-frame clones only, not all of them. The sample has some 49,000 clones; about 90% are singletons. This CDR3 spans 15 amino acids. V gave up 3 bases and J gave up 0 bases; unmatched junction bases: 3. Germline values: CDR1 KGHDR, CDR2 SFDVKD. Second-dose intervals near 4 or 12 weeks were combined. This receptor was obtained from an adult who received the AZD1222 COVID-19 vaccine. The sequences come from peripheral blood, collected 28 days after the second AZD1222 dose. The chain recombines TRBV24-1 with TRBJ2-7, with 8 bases fitting TRBD2. The CDR3 reads CATSDAGTSSYEQYF. CDR3 coding DNA: TGTGCCACCAGTGATGCCGGGACTAGCTCCTACGAGCAGTACTTC.